Listed below are T cell receptor beta chains from one sample, sequenced in a study of radiotherapy plus CTLA-4 blockade in lung cancer. Only in-frame clones appear in the TCRdb table, and some are missing; sequencing was by immunoSEQ multiplex PCR. Here the sample spans tens of thousands of clones, roughly 76% being singletons. The material sequenced was peripheral blood, taken from a patient treated with radiotherapy plus ipilimumab. The source of these receptors is a human donor with non-small cell lung cancer whose response to radiotherapy plus ipilimumab could not be evaluated. Each CDR3 is given with its conserved first and last residue. The order of the fields is D gene, clone size, V gene, J gene, CDR3 DNA, CDR3 protein. A D gene is named only where the DNA matches it firmly. Size values are once, few and many counts, or a class for expanded clones, and some rows have none.

TRBD1	.	TRBV28	TRBJ1-5	TGTGTCAGCAGTTCGGGGGCGGACAGGGCGAGCAATCAGCCCCAGCATTTT	CVSSSGADRASNQPQHF
TRBD2	.	TRBV7-2	TRBJ2-3	TGTGCCAGCAGCTTCTGGACTAGCGGGGGGGCGGGGGCAGATACGCAGTATTTT	CASSFWTSGGAGADTQYF
.	.	TRBV20-1	TRBJ2-1	TGCAGTACCGACAGTTACAATGAGCAGTTCTTC	CSTDSYNEQFF
.	once	TRBV6-6	TRBJ1-1	TGTGCCAGCAGCCTCGGGTTGAACACTGAAGCTTTCTTT	CASSLGLNTEAFF
TRBD1	.	TRBV29-1	TRBJ1-1	TGCAGCGTTGAGGACAGGGGCTCTGAAGCTTTCTTT	CSVEDRGSEAFF
TRBD1	few	TRBV28	TRBJ1-6	TGTGCCAGCAGTTTTTCTCAGGGGGATAATTCACCCCTCCACTTT	CASSFSQGDNSPLHF
TRBD2	.	TRBV9	TRBJ2-1	TGTGCCAGCAGCGCTCGCCGAAGACGGGAGGGCTACAATGAGCAGTTCTTC	CASSARRRREGYNEQFF
TRBD1	.	TRBV30	TRBJ1-1	TGTGCCTGGAGTTTCACAGGGGACACTGAAGCTTTCTTT	CAWSFTGDTEAFF
TRBD1	.	TRBV25-1	TRBJ1-5	TGTGCCAGCAGTGAAACAGGGGGCCGGCAGCCCCAGCATTTT	CASSETGGRQPQHF
TRBD1	.	TRBV11-2	TRBJ2-1	TGTGCCAGCAGCTTAGCGCTTCGGACAGGGGACAATGAGCAGTTCTTC	CASSLALRTGDNEQFF
.	.	TRBV6-1	TRBJ1-2	TGTGCCAGCAGTGAAGCGCCAGGGGCTCCCTATGGCTACACCTTC	CASSEAPGAPYGYTF
.	.	TRBV20-1	TRBJ2-5	TGCAGTGCCCTGGAGGGGGAGACCCAGTACTTC	CSALEGETQYF
TRBD1	once	TRBV9	TRBJ2-2	TGTGCCAGCAGCGGGCGGACAGGGTACACCGGGGAGCTGTTTTTT	CASSGRTGYTGELFF
TRBD2	once	TRBV9	TRBJ2-5	TGTGCCAGCACCCCAGGCGGGGGGGTTGAAGAGACCCAGTACTTC	CASTPGGGVEETQYF
.	.	TRBV6-1	TRBJ2-4	TGTGCCAGCAGTGACCCAGGGGGGCTAGCCAAAAACATTCAGTACTTC	CASSDPGGLAKNIQYF
.	.	TRBV2	TRBJ2-1	TGTGCCAGCAGCGAGATAGGAGGCAATGAGCAGTTCTTC	CASSEIGGNEQFF
TRBD2	.	TRBV2	TRBJ2-3	TGTGCCAGCAGCAGCGGGGGGGGACAGGTTCTCACAGATACGCAGTATTTT	CASSSGGGQVLTDTQYF
.	once	TRBV5-3	TRBJ2-4	TGTGCCAGAAGCTTGGGACCAAAGGGAGGGACAAAAAACATTCAGTACTTC	CARSLGPKGGTKNIQYF
TRBD1	.	TRBV5-4	TRBJ2-4	TGTGCCAGCAGCTTGGAGGGACAGCTAAACATTCAGTACTTC	CASSLEGQLNIQYF
TRBD2	.	TRBV15	TRBJ2-5	TGTGCCACCAGCAGATTAGCGGGAGTGGAAGAGACCCAGTACTTC	CATSRLAGVEETQYF
.	once	TRBV5-1	TRBJ1-4	TGCGCCAGCAGCTTGTCGGCAGGAGGGGAAAAACTGTTTTTT	CASSLSAGGEKLFF
.	few	TRBV6-1	TRBJ2-2	TGTGCCAGCAGTGATAATCCGAACACCGGGGAGCTGTTTTTT	CASSDNPNTGELFF
TRBD2	.	TRBV11-2	TRBJ2-7	TGTGCCAGCAGCTCCCTGAGGAGCGGGGCCGACGAGCAGTACTTC	CASSSLRSGADEQYF
TRBD2	.	TRBV19	TRBJ2-1	TGTGCCAGTAATCCGGGACTAGCGGATAATGAGCAGTTCTTC	CASNPGLADNEQFF
TRBD1	.	TRBV5-6	TRBJ2-1	TGTGCCAGCAGTGGCGGGACAGGGTTAAGCTCCTACAATGAGCAGTTCTTC	CASSGGTGLSSYNEQFF
.	.	TRBV9	TRBJ2-3	TGTGCCAGCAGCGACCTAGGGGGCACAGATACGCAGTATTTT	CASSDLGGTDTQYF
.	few	TRBV7-2	TRBJ2-5	TGTGCCAGCAGCTTATTACGGGGGAGGACCCAGTACTTC	CASSLLRGRTQYF
.	once	TRBV30	TRBJ2-3	TGTGCCTGGAGTGCTGACCGACGGGGGTTTACAGATACGCAGTATTTT	CAWSADRRGFTDTQYF
.	.	TRBV10-1	TRBJ2-3	TGCGCCAGCAGTGAATTCCTGGCCGATACGCAGTATTTT	CASSEFLADTQYF
.	.	TRBV2	TRBJ2-2	TGTGCCAGCAGTGAAGCGGGTGGACGGGAGACCGGGGAGCTGTTTTTT	CASSEAGGRETGELFF
TRBD2	.	TRBV9	TRBJ2-3	TGTGCCAGCAGCGTAGAATACGGCGGATTAAGCGGGACGACGCAGTATTTT	CASSVEYGGLSGTTQYF
TRBD1	.	TRBV9	TRBJ2-6	TGTGCCAGCAGCGCGCGTTACCCCGGGACAGGGGCCTCTGGGGCCAACGTCCTGACTTTC	CASSARYPGTGASGANVLTF
TRBD1	.	TRBV9	TRBJ2-1	TGTGCCAGCAGCGTAGTGACAGGGAACTCCTACAATGAGCAGTTCTTC	CASSVVTGNSYNEQFF
.	few	TRBV19	TRBJ2-7	TGTGCCAGTAGTATCGGGGACATTACTGGCGAGCAGTACTTC	CASSIGDITGEQYF
TRBD1	.	TRBV5-1	TRBJ1-1	TGCGCCAGCAGCTCGCGCAGGGGGGTAGCTATGAAGAACACTGAAGCTTTCTTT	CASSSRRGVAMKNTEAFF
.	.	TRBV21-1	TRBJ1-1	TGTGCCAGCAGCATTCAAAGGACAGGGGTTTGCACTGAAGCTTTCTTT	CASSIQRTGVCTEAFF
TRBD1	.	TRBV6-4	TRBJ2-7	TGTGCCAGAAGACAGGGTGGTGAGCAGTACTTC	CARRQGGEQYF
TRBD2	few	TRBV7-2	TRBJ2-7	TGTGCCAGCAGCTTTTCAGCGGGGCCCTACGAGCAGTACTTC	CASSFSAGPYEQYF
TRBD2	.	TRBV4-1	TRBJ2-2	TGCGCCAGCAGCCCAAACCCGCTAGCGGGGGCCAGAGAGCTGTTTTTT	CASSPNPLAGARELFF
TRBD1	few	TRBV10-3	TRBJ2-5	TGTGCCATCAGAGGGACAGGCGAGACCCAGTACTTC	CAIRGTGETQYF
TRBD2	few	TRBV4-1	TRBJ2-7	TGCGCCAGCAGCCAACCTACTAGCGGTTCAACCTACGAGCAGTACTTC	CASSQPTSGSTYEQYF
TRBD2	.	TRBV9	TRBJ2-7	TGTGCCAGCAGCGCGCTAGCGGGGCCTTTATACGAGCAGTACTTC	CASSALAGPLYEQYF
TRBD2	few	TRBV4-2	TRBJ2-1	TGTGCCAGCAGCCCAAAACTTAGCGGGGGGGCCCACAATGAGCAGTTCTTC	CASSPKLSGGAHNEQFF
TRBD1	.	TRBV14	TRBJ2-7	TGTGCCAGCAGCCAACCCTGGACAGGCGAAGCCTACGAGCAGTACTTC	CASSQPWTGEAYEQYF
.	few	TRBV7-2	TRBJ2-2	TGTGCCAGCAGCTTATTCGGGGTCGACGGGGAGCTGTTTTTT	CASSLFGVDGELFF
.	once	TRBV27	TRBJ1-4	TGTGCCAGCAGTTTATCGGCCGGGTTCGGTCGCAATGAAAAACTGTTTTTT	CASSLSAGFGRNEKLFF
.	.	TRBV18	TRBJ1-1	TGTGCCAGCTCAACCGCGGGGGGTGGTGACACTGAAGCTTTCTTT	CASSTAGGGDTEAFF
TRBD1	.	TRBV9	TRBJ1-1	TGTGCCAGCAGCGTCGGGACAGGGGAAGACACTGAAGCTTTCTTT	CASSVGTGEDTEAFF
.	.	TRBV9	TRBJ1-2	TGTGCCAGCAGCGTAGGGGACAACTCTAACTATGGCTACACCTTC	CASSVGDNSNYGYTF
.	few	TRBV19	TRBJ1-5	TGTGCCAGTAGTATAGATTCAGGGGGCAATCAGCCCCAGCATTTT	CASSIDSGGNQPQHF
.	.	TRBV18	TRBJ1-2	TGTGCCAGCTCACCCTCACAGGGAACGGACTATGGCTACACCTTC	CASSPSQGTDYGYTF